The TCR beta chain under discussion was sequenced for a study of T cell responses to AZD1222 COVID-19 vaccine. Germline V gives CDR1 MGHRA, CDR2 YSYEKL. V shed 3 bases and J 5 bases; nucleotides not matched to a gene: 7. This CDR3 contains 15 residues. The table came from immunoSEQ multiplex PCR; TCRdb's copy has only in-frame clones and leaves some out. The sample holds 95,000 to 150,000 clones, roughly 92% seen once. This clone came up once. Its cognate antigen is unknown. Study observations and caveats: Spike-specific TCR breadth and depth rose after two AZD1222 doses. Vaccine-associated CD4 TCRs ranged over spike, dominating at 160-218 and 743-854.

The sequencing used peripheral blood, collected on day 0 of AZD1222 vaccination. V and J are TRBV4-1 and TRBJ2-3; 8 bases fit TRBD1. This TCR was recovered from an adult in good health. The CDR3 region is CASSHPGQVVDTQYF. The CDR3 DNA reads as TGCGCCAGCAGCCATCCGGGACAGGTCGTAGATACGCAGTATTTT.